These T cell receptor beta chains were read from a single sample in a study of blood T cell repertoires in COVID-19. TCRdb's copy holds only in-frame clones and misses some; the assay was immunoSEQ multiplex PCR. The table has under 250,000 clones, approximately 91% seen once. Sequencing was carried out using peripheral blood. These receptors originate from an older woman with acute or convalescent COVID-19. Each CDR3 is given with its conserved first and last residue. The D gene is left open where the match is weak. Part of the rows lack a size; the others show once, few, many or a class for expanded clones.

cdr3_aa	cdr3_nt	clone_size	v_call	d_call	j_call
CASRPSIAAKNIQYF	TGTGCCAGTAGACCTTCTATTGCGGCCAAAAACATTCAGTACTTC	NA	TRBV19	NA	TRBJ2-4
CASSRQGAGEKLFF	TGTGCCAGCAGTAGACAGGGGGCTGGTGAAAAACTGTTTTTT	NA	TRBV28	TRBD1	TRBJ1-4
CASSETSGTPYEQYF	TGTGCCAGTAGTGAGACTAGCGGGACCCCCTACGAGCAGTACTTC	once	TRBV19	TRBD2	TRBJ2-7
CASSYRDNSYEQYF	TGTGCCAGCAGTTATCGGGACAACTCCTACGAGCAGTACTTC	NA	TRBV6-2/TRBV6-3	NA	TRBJ2-7
CASSLSGMGTDTQYF	TGTGCCAGCAGTTTGAGCGGGATGGGCACAGATACGCAGTATTTT	NA	TRBV28	TRBD2	TRBJ2-3
CASRDSKYSNQPQHF	TGTGCCAGCAGGGACAGCAAGTATAGCAATCAGCCCCAGCATTTT	NA	TRBV6-5	NA	TRBJ1-5
CASSPYHTTQTTGELFF	TGTGCCAGCAGCCCGTATCATACTACCCAAACCACCGGGGAGCTGTTTTTT	NA	TRBV9	NA	TRBJ2-2
CASSLDHGRINSPLHF	TGTGCCAGCAGCTTAGATCATGGCAGAATCAATTCACCCCTCCACTTT	NA	TRBV11-2	NA	TRBJ1-6
CASSIPPGRYYGYTF	TGTGCCAGTAGTATCCCGCCAGGAAGGTACTATGGCTACACCTTC	NA	TRBV19	NA	TRBJ1-2
CASSIVLAGGYEQYF	TGTGCCAGTAGTATCGTCCTAGCGGGGGGGTACGAGCAGTACTTC	NA	TRBV19	TRBD2	TRBJ2-7
CALNRGKGSYEQYF	TGTGCCTTGAACAGGGGAAAAGGTTCCTACGAGCAGTACTTC	NA	TRBV30	TRBD1	TRBJ2-7
CASSLIGLQANYGYTF	TGTGCCAGCAGCTTGATTGGCCTTCAAGCTAACTATGGCTACACCTTC	NA	TRBV5-4	NA	TRBJ1-2
CASSYKGAGANVLTF	TGTGCCAGCAGTTATAAGGGAGCTGGGGCCAACGTCCTGACTTTC	NA	TRBV6-2/TRBV6-3	NA	TRBJ2-6
CASSFAGGMSLSGYGYTF	TGCGCCAGCAGCTTCGCAGGGGGTATGAGCTTAAGTGGCTATGGCTACACCTTC	once	TRBV5-1	TRBD1	TRBJ1-2
CASSLESLYGYTF	TGTGCCAGCAGCTTAGAATCTCTCTATGGCTACACCTTC	NA	TRBV7-9	NA	TRBJ1-2